A single sample is the source of the 8 T cell receptor beta chains below, sequenced in a study of regulatory T cells in long-lasting Graves disease. CDR3 regions were amplified by Arm-PCR using iRepertoire HTBI primers to build TCR beta libraries. From the multiplex PCR reads, TCRdb called clonotypes with MiXCR, one entry per CDR3 protein. The table includes over 450,000 distinct CDR3 sequences, roughly a fifth detected once. Stated time point: persistent/refractory GD, antithyroid drugs over 5 years with positive TRAb. The TCR library was prepared using RNA isolated from PBMCs. Specimen: peripheral blood mononuclear cells (PBMCs), collected when the disease was refractory, from a patient treated with antithyroid drugs. Receptors originate from a female donor with Graves disease.

This clonotype was seen ten or more times. The V call is TRBV15, the J call TRBJ1-2; D perhaps matches TRBD1 (5 bases). The ends were cut back, 3 bases at V and 8 bases at J, with 22 bases in the middle. The length of the CDR3 is 16 residues. The germline V gene encodes CDR1 LNHNV and CDR2 YYDKDF (reference sequence). Here the CDR3 reads CATSRNSLTPTDGYTF. The CDR3 DNA is TGTGCCACCAGCAGGAATTCCTTAACGCCGACAGACGGCTACACCTTC.

This chain links TRBV11-2 with TRBJ2-7, with 7 bases matching TRBD1. This CDR3 contains 15 residues. The J segment lost 3 bases and the V segment lost 3 bases, leaving 8 bases of the junction unmatched. Germline V gives CDR1 SGHAT, CDR2 FQNNGV. The CDR3 reads CASSFFSGTDYEQYF. Written as DNA, the CDR3 is TGTGCCAGCAGCTTTTTCTCCGGGACAGACTACGAGCAGTACTTC.

The CDR3 sequence: CASAPWGGGPQETQYF. The CDR3 DNA is TGTGCCAGCGCCCCATGGGGAGGAGGGCCCCAAGAGACCCAGTACTTC. This chain connects TRBV2 to TRBJ2-5, with a tentative D call TRBD2 (6 bases). Germline values: CDR1 SNHLY, CDR2 FYNNEI. Trimming shortened V by 8 bases and J by 1 base, and 20 bases separated the two germline ends. The CDR3 consists of 16 residues.

V is TRBV7-3 and J is TRBJ2-2, with D perhaps being TRBD1 or TRBD2 (5 bases each). V lost 4 bases and J 5 bases, leaving 14 bases between the germline ends. The CDR3 spans 15 residues. Germline-derived CDR1 and CDR2 are SGHTA and FQGTGA. CDR3 nucleotides: TGTGCCAGCAGCTCATTGGGACCGAGTACCGGGGAGCTGTTTTTT. Amino acid sequence: CASSSLGPSTGELFF. The full variable domain, rest sourced from reference TRBV7-3 and TRBJ2-2, is GAGVSQTPSNKVTEKGKYVELRCDPISGHTALYWYRQSLGQGPEFLIYFQGTGAADDSGLPNDRFFAVRPEGSVSTLKIQRTERGDSAVYLCASSSLGPSTGELFFGEGSRLTVL.

The sample holds a few counts of this clonotype. The chain recombines TRBV14 with TRBJ2-2, with TRBD1 as a possible D gene (5 bases). The CDR3 spans 14 residues. The V end lost 1 base, the J end lost 4 bases, and 7 bases lay between the germline ends. The germline gives CDR1 SGHDN, CDR2 FVKESK. CDR3 in DNA: TGTGCCAGCAGCCAAGTGGGGCGCACCGGGGAGCTGTTTTTT. Its protein product is CASSQVGRTGELFF.

Details on this clonotype: Since a much larger clone is just one base distant, this may be a read error. This chain joins TRBV29-1 and TRBJ2-5; TRBD1 matches at 7 bases. The V segment lost 7 bases and the J segment 4 bases; nucleotides outside the gene matches: 6. Germline V CDR1 and CDR2: SQVTM, ANQGSEA. The CDR3 runs to 12 residues. CDR3 protein: CSGRQGRETQYF. The CDR3 DNA is TGCAGCGGCCGACAGGGACGAGAGACCCAGTACTTC.

This clonotype was seen many times. The chain is built from TRBV11-2 and TRBJ2-7; TRBD2 might be the D (6 bases). The length of the CDR3 is 15 residues. Germline CDR1 reads SGHAT; CDR2 reads FQNNGV. Trimming left V 3 bases short and J 3 bases short, with 15 bases between. In DNA, the CDR3 is TGTGCCAGCAGCTTCGGGGGAGCGGGCGACTACGAGCAGTACTTC. Translated: CASSFGGAGDYEQYF.

The chain carries TRBV6-5 and TRBJ1-1; D call uncertain. The CDR3 covers 17 residues. Germline V CDR1 and CDR2: MNHEY, SVGAGI. V gave up 2 bases and J gave up 0 bases, with 16 bases separating them. The CDR3 loop reads CASSYPPGRGVNTEAFF. The CDR3 coding sequence is TGTGCCAGCAGTTACCCTCCTGGGCGGGGAGTGAACACTGAAGCTTTCTTT.